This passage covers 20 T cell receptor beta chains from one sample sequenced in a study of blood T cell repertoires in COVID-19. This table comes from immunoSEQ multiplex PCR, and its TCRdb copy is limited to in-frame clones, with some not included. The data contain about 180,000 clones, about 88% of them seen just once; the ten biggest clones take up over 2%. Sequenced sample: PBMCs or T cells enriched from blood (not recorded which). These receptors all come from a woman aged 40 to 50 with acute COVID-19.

Here the CDR3 DNA reads TGTGCCAGCAGCTTAGGTCTGGGGGGGCATTACACAGATACGCAGTATTTT. Amino acid sequence: CASSLGLGGHYTDTQYF. The chain combines TRBV11-2 with TRBJ2-3, with D tentatively TRBD2 (7 bases). Looked up from germline, CDR1 is SGHAT and CDR2 is FQNNGV. This CDR3 is built from 17 residues. Trimming shortened V by 1 base and J by 2 bases, and 16 bases separated the two germline ends. Full variable domain (rest looked up from reference TRBV11-2 and TRBJ2-3): EAGVAQSPRYKIIEKRQSVAFWCNPISGHATLYWYQQILGQGPKLLIQFQNNGVVDDSQLPKDRFSAERLKGVDSTLKIQPAKLEDSAVYLCASSLGLGGHYTDTQYFGPGTRLTVL.

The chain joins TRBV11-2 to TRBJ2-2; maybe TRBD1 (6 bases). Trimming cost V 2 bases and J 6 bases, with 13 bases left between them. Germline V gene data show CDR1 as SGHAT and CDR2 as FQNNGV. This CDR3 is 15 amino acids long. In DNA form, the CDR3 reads TGTGCCAGCAGCTTAACCCCAGGACAGCCCGGGGAGCTGTTTTTT. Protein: CASSLTPGQPGELFF.

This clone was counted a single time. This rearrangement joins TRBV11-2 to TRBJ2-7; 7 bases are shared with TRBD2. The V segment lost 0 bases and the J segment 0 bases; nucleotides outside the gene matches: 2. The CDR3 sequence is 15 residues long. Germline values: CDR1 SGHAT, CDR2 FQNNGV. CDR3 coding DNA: TGTGCCAGCAGCTTAGACCGCGGGAGCTCCTACGAGCAGTACTTC. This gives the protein CASSLDRGSSYEQYF.

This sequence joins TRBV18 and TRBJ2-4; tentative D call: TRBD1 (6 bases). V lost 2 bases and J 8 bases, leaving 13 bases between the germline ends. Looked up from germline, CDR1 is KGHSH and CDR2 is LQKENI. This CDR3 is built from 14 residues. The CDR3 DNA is TGTGCCAGCTCACCAGAAGGACAGAGGCACATTCAGTACTTC. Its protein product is CASSPEGQRHIQYF.

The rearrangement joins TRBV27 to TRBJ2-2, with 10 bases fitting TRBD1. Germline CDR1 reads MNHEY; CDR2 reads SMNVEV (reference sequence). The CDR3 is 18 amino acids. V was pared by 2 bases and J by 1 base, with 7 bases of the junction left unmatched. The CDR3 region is CASSLAYRDRGNTGELFF. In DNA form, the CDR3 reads TGTGCCAGCAGTTTAGCGTACCGGGACAGGGGGAACACCGGGGAGCTGTTTTTT.

CDR3 nucleotide sequence: TGCGCCAGCAGCCCCTACGCAGGGGCTCAGCCCCAGCATTTT. Its translation: CASSPYAGAQPQHF. The V gene is TRBV5-1, the J gene TRBJ1-5, with D perhaps TRBD1 (6 bases). V dropped 4 bases and J dropped 6 bases, with 14 bases sitting between them. This CDR3 contains 14 residues. Germline values: CDR1 SGHRS, CDR2 YFSETQ.

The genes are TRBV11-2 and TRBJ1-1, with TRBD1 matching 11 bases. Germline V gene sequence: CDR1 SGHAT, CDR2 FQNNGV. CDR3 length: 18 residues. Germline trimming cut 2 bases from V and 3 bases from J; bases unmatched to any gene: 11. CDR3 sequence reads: CASSLQPRTGGMDTEAFF. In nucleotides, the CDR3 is TGTGCCAGCAGCTTACAGCCGAGGACAGGGGGCATGGACACTGAAGCTTTCTTT.

The CDR3 region has the DNA TGTGCCAGCAGCTTAGGACACAGCTCCTACAATGAGCAGTTCTTC. It encodes CASSLGHSSYNEQFF. V and J are TRBV11-3 and TRBJ2-1; D not resolved. With 1 base removed from V and 0 bases from J, the gap between germline ends came to 7 bases. The CDR3 totals 15 residues. Germline V gene sequence: CDR1 SGHNT, CDR2 YENEEA. The whole variable domain, filled in from reference TRBV11-3 and TRBJ2-1, reads EAGVVQSPRYKIIEKKQPVAFWCNPISGHNTLYWYLQNLGQGPELLIRYENEEAVDDSQLPKDRFSAERLKGVDSTLKIQPAELGDSAVYLCASSLGHSSYNEQFFGPGTRLTVL.

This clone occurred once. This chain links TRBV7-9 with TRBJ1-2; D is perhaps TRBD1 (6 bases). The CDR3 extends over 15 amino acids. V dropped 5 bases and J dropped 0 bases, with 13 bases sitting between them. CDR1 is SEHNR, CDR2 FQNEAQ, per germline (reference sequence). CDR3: CASSPGQTANYGYTF. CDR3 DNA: TGTGCCAGCAGCCCCGGACAGACCGCTAACTATGGCTACACCTTC.

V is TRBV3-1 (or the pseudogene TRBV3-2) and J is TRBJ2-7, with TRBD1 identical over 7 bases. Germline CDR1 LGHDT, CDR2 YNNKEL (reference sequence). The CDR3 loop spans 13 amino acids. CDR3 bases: TGTGCTAGTTCCGGGACAGTTACCTACGAGCAGTACTTC. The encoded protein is CASSGTVTYEQYF.

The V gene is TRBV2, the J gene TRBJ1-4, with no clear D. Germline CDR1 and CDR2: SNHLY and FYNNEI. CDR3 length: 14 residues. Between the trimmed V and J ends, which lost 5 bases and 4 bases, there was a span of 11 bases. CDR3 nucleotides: TGTGCCAGCAGTAGAACGGAGTATAATGAAAAACTGTTTTTT. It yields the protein CASSRTEYNEKLFF.

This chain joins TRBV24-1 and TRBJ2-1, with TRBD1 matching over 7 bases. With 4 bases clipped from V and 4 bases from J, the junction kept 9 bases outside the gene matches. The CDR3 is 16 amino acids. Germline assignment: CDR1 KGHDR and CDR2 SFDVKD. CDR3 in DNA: TGTGCCACCAGTGAAGCCGGGACAGATTTTTACAATGAGCAGTTCTTC. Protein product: CATSEAGTDFYNEQFF.

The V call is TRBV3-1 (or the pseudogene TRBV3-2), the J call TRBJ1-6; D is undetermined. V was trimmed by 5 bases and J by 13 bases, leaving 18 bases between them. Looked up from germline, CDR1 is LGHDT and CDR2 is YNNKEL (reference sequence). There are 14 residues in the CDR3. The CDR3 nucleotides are TGTGCCAGCAGCTCGCCGGCGCGGGCTTCCCCCCTCCACTTT. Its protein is CASSSPARASPLHF.

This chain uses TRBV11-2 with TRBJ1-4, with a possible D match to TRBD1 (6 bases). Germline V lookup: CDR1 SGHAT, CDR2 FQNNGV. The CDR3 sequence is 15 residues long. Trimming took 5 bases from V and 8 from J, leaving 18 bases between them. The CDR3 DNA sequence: TGTGCCAGCAGCCCCGACAGGCGGGAGAGGGAAAAACTGTTTTTT. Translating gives CASSPDRREREKLFF.

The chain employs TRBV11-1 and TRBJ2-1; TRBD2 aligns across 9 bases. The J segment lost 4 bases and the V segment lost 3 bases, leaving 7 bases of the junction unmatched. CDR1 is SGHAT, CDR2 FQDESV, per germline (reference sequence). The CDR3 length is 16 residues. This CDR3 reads CASSLSSGDKYNEQFF. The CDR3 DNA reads TGTGCCAGCAGCTTGTCTAGCGGGGACAAATACAATGAGCAGTTCTTC.

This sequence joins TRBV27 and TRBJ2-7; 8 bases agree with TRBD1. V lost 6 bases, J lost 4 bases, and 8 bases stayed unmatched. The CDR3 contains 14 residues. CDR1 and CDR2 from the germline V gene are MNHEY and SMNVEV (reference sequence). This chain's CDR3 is CASSPLDRAYEQYF. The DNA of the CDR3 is TGTGCCAGCAGCCCCTTGGACAGGGCTTACGAGCAGTACTTC.

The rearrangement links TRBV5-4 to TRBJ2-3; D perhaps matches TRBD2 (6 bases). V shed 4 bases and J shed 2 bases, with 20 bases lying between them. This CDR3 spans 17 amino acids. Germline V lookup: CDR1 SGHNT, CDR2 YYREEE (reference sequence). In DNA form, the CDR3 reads TGTGCCAGCAGCGATTGGGGGTCTAGCGACACCACAGATACGCAGTATTTT. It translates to CASSDWGSSDTTDTQYF.

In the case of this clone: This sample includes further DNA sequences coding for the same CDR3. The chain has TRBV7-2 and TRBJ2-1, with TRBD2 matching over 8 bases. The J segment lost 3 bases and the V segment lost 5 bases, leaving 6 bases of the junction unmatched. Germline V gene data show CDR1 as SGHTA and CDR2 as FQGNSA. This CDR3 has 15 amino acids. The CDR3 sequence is CASSPGGGNYNEQFF. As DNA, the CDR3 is TGTGCCAGCAGCCCGGGGGGGGGTAACTACAATGAGCAGTTCTTC. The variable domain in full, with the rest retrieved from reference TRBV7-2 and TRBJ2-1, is GAGVSQSPSNKVTEKGKDVELRCDPISGHTALYWYRQSLGQGLEFLIYFQGNSAPDKSGLPSDRFSAERTGGSVSTLTIQRTQQEDSAVYLCASSPGGGNYNEQFFGPGTRLTVL.

CDR3: CASSYHGPGQGDSPLHF. The CDR3 region has the DNA TGTGCCAGCAGTTACCATGGCCCGGGACAGGGCGATTCACCCCTCCACTTT. This chain links TRBV6-2 or TRBV6-3 with TRBJ1-6, with 9 bases matching TRBD1. CDR3 size: 17 residues. Germline V gives CDR1 MNHEY, CDR2 SVGEGT. The trim removed 2 bases at V and 8 bases at J, leaving 10 bases unmatched.

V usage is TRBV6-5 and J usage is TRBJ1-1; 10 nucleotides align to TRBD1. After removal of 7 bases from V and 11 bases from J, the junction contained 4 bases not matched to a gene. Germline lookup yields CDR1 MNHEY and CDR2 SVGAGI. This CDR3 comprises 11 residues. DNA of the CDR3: TGTGCCAGCAAGAGACAGGGGGCGGCTTTCTTT. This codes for CASKRQGAAFF.